The clone carrying this TCR beta chain occurred a few times. RNA transcripts provided the source from which TCR beta CDR3 regions were amplified. The HTBI primer set served for first-round RT-PCR of the TCR CDR3. TCRdb re-analysed the multiplex PCR reads in MiXCR, keeping a single row per CDR3 protein. There are under 350,000 distinct CDR3 sequences in the sample; over 15% occur only once, and approximately 49% lies in the top ten. This sample is drawn from a study of T cells in Graves' hyperthyroidism and ophthalmopathy. The hyperthyroidism patients had all been newly diagnosed, and their disease duration was under 2 months. Their ages ranged from 18 to 65 years. Exclusion followed for patients with uncontrolled infection, other autoimmune disease, pregnancy or lactation. Trimming left V 0 bases short and J 8 bases short, with 12 bases between. The CDR3 contains 14 residues. The germline V gene has CDR1 SGHTS and CDR2 YDEGEE.

The receptor comes from a woman aged 50 to 65 with Graves' hyperthyroidism. Sequenced input: blood. The genes are TRBV5-8 and TRBJ1-3; no clear D gene. CDR3 nucleotide sequence: TGTGCCAGCAGCTTGGCGGCCGTACGGGACACCATATATTTT. It codes for CASSLAAVRDTIYF.